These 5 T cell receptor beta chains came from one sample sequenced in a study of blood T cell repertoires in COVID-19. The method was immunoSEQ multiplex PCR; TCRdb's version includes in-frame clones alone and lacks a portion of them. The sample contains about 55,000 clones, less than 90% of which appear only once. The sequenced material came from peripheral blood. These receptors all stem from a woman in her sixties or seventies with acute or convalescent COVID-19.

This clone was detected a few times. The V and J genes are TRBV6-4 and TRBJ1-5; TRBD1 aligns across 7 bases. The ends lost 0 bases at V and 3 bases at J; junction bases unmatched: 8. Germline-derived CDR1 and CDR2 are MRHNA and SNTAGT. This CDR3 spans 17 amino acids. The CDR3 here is CASSDSTGQANNQPQHF. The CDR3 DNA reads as TGTGCCAGCAGTGACTCTACAGGACAGGCCAACAATCAGCCCCAGCATTTT.

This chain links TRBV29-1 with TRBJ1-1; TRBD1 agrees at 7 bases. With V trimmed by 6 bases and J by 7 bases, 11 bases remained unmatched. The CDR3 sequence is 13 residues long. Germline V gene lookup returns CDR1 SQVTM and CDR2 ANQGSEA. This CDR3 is CSVAYGTASEAFF. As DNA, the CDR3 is TGCAGCGTGGCGTATGGGACAGCGAGTGAAGCTTTCTTT.

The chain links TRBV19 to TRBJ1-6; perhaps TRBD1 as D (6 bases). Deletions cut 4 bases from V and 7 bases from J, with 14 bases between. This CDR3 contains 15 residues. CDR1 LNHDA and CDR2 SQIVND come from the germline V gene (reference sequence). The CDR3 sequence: CASSTQGNLNSPLHF. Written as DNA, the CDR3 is TGTGCCAGTAGTACACAGGGAAACTTAAATTCACCCCTCCACTTT. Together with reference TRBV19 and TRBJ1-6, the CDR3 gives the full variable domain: DGGITQSPKYLFRKEGQNVTLSCEQNLNHDAMYWYRQDPGQGLRLIYYSQIVNDFQKGDIAEGYSVSREKKESFPLTVTSAQKNPTAFYLCASSTQGNLNSPLHFGNGTRLTVT.

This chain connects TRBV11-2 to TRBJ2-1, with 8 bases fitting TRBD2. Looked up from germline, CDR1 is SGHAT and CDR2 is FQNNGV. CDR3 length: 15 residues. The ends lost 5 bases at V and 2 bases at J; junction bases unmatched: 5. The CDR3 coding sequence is TGTGCCAGCAGCACCCTAGCGGGCGCCTACAATGAGCAGTTCTTC. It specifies CASSTLAGAYNEQFF.

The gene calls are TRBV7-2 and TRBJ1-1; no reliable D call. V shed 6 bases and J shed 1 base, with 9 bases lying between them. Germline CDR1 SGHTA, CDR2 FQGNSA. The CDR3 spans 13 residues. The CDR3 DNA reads TGTGCCAGCAGTTACAAACGGAACACTGAAGCTTTCTTT. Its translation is CASSYKRNTEAFF. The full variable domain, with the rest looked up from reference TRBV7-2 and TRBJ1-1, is GAGVSQSPSNKVTEKGKDVELRCDPISGHTALYWYRQSLGQGLEFLIYFQGNSAPDKSGLPSDRFSAERTGGSVSTLTIQRTQQEDSAVYLCASSYKRNTEAFFGQGTRLTVV.